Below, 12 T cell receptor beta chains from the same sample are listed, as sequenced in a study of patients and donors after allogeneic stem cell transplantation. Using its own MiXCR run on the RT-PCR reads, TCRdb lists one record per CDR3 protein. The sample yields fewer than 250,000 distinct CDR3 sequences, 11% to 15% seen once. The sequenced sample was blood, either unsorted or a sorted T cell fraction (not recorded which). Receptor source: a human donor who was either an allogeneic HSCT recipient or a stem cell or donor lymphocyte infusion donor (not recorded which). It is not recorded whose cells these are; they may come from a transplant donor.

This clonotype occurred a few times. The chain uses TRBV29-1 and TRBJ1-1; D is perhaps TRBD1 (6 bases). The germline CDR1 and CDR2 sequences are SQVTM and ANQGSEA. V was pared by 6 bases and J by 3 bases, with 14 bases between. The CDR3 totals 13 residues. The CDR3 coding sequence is TGCAGCGTACAGGGTTATTGGGACACTGAAGCTTTCTTT. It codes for CSVQGYWDTEAFF.

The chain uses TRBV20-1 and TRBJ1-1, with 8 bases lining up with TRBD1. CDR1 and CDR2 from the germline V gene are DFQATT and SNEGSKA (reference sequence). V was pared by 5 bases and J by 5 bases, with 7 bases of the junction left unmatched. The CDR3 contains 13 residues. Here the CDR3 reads CSAPWTGRTEAFF. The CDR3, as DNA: TGCAGTGCTCCCTGGACAGGGAGAACTGAAGCTTTCTTT.

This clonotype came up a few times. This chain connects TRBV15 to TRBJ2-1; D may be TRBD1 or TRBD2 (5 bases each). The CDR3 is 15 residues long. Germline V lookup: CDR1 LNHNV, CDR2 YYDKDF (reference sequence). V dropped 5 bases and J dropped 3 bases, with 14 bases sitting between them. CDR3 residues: CATSAGTDVYNEQFF. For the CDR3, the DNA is TGTGCCACCAGCGCAGGGACGGACGTCTACAATGAGCAGTTCTTC.

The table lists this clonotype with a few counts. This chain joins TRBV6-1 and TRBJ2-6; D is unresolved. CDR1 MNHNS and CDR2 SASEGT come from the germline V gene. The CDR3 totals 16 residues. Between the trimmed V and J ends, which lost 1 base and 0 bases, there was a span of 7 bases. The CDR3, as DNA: TGTGCCAGCAGTGAAGGCCGGATCTCTGGGGCCAACGTCCTGACTTTC. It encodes CASSEGRISGANVLTF.

The CDR3 region is CASSTVGEAFQPQHF. For the CDR3, the DNA is TGTGCCAGCAGCACGGTAGGGGAAGCGTTCCAGCCCCAGCATTTT. V usage is TRBV6-2 or TRBV6-3 and J usage is TRBJ1-5; the D gene is possibly TRBD1 (5 bases). Germline loops: CDR1 MNHEY, CDR2 SVGEGT. V was cut by 6 bases and J by 7 bases, with 19 bases left in between. The CDR3 is 15 amino acids.

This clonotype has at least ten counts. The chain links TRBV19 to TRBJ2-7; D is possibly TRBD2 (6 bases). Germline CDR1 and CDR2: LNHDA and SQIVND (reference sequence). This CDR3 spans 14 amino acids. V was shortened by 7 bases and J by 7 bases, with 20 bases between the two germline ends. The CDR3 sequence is CASTPSPQGGEQYF. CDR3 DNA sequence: TGTGCCAGTACCCCCTCGCCGCAGGGAGGTGAGCAGTACTTC.

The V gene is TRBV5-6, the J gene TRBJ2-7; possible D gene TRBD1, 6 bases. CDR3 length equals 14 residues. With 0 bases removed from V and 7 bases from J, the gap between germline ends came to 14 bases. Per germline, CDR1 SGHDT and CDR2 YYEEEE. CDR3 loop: CASSLVNRVGEQYF. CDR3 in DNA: TGTGCCAGCAGCTTGGTAAACAGGGTGGGAGAGCAGTACTTC.

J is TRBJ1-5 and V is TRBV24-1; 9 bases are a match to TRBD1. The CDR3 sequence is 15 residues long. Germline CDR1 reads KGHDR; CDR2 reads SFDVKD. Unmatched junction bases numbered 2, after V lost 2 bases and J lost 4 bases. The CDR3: CATSDSGTGNQPQHF. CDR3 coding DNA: TGTGCCACCAGTGATTCCGGGACAGGGAATCAGCCCCAGCATTTT.

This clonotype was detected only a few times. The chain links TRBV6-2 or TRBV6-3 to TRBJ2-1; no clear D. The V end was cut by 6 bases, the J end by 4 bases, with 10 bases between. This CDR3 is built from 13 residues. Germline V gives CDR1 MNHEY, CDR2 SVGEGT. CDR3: CASSSDGYNEQFF. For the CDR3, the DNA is TGTGCCAGCAGCTCGGACGGATACAATGAGCAGTTCTTC.

CDR3 loop: CASSLKQGSTGELFF. The CDR3 DNA follows: TGCGCCAGCAGCTTGAAACAGGGAAGCACCGGGGAGCTGTTTTTT. This chain joins TRBV5-1 and TRBJ2-2; possible D gene TRBD1, 6 bases. With 1 base removed from V and 4 bases from J, the gap between germline ends came to 11 bases. The V gene's germline CDR1 is SGHRS and CDR2 YFSETQ. The CDR3 has 15 amino acids.

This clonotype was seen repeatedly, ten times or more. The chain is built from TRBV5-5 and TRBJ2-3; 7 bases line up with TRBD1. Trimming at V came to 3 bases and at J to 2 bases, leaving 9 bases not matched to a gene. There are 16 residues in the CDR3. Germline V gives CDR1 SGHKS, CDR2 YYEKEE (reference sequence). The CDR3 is CASSSRGTALTDTQYF. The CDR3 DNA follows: TGTGCCAGCAGCTCCAGGGGGACAGCGCTCACAGATACGCAGTATTTT.

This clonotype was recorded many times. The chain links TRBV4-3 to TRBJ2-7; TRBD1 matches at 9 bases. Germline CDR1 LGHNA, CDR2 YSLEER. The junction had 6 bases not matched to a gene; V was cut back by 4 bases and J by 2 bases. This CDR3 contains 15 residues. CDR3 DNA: TGCGCCAGCAGCCGACTGACAGGGGGAACCTACGAGCAGTACTTC. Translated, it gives CASSRLTGGTYEQYF.